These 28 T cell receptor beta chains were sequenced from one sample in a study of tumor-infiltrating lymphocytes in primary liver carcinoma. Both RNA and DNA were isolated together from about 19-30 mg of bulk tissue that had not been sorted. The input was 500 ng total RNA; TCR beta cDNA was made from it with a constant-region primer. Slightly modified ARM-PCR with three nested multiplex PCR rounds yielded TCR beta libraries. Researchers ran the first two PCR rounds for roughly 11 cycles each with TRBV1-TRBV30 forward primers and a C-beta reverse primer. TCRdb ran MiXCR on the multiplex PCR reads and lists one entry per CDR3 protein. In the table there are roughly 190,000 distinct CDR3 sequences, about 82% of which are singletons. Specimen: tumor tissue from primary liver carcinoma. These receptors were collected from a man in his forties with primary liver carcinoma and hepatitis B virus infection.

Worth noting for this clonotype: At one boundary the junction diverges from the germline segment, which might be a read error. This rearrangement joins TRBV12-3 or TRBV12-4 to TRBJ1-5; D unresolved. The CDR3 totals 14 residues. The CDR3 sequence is CDSGSRESNQPQHF. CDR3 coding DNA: TGTGACAGCGGCTCCCGGGAGAGTAATCAGCCCCAGCATTTT.

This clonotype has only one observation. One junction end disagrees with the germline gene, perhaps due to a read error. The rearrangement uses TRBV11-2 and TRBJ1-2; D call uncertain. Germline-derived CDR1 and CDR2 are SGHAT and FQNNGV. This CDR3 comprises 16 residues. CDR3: CANSLDLVAYSRGYIF. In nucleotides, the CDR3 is TGTGCCAACAGCTTAGATTTGGTAGCCTATTCTCGAGGCTACATCTTC. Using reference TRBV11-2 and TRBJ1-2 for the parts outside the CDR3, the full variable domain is EAGVAQSPRYKIIEKRQSVAFWCNPISGHATLYWYQQILGQGPKLLIQFQNNGVVDDSQLPKDRFSAERLKGVDSTLKIQPAKLEDSAVYLCANSLDLVAYSRGYIFGSGTRLTVV.

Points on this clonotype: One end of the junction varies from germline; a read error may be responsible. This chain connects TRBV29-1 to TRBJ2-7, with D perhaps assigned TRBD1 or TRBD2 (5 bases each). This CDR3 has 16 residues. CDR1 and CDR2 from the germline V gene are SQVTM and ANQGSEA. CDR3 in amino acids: CSAMSSGTGIPYEQCF. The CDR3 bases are TGCAGCGCCATGTCATCTGGGACCGGCATTCCCTACGAGCAGTGCTTC.

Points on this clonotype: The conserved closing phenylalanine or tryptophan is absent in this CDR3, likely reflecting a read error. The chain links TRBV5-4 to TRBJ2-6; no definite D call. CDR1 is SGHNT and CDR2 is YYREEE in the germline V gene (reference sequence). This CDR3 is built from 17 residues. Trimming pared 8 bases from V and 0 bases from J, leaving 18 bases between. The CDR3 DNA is TGTGCCAGTAGCCCCGGGTCTTTCTTCTCTGGGGCCAACGTCCTGACTTCC. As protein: CASSPGSFFSGANVLTS.

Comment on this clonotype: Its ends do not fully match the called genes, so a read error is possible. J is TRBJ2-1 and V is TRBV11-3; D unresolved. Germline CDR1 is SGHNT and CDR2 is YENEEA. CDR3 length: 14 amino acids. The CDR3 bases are TGTGCCAGCAGTTTAGGCATCTCGTACAATGAGCATTTCTTC. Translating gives CASSLGISYNEHFF. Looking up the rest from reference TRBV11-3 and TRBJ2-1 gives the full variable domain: EAGVVQSPRYKIIEKKQPVAFWCNPISGHNTLYWYLQNLGQGPELLIRYENEEAVDDSQLPKDRFSAERLKGVDSTLKIQPAELGDSAVYLCASSLGISYNEHFFGPGTRLTVL.

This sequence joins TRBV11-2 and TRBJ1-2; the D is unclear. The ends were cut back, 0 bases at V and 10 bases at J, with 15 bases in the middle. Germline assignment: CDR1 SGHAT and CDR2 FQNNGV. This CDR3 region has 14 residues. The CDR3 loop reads CASSLDRAAYTYTF. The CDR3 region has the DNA TGTGCCAGCAGCTTAGATCGGGCGGCTTATACCTACACCTTC.

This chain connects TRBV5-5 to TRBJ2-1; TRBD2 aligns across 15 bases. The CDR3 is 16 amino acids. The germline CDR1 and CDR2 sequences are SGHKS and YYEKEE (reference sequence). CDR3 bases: TGTATCAGCAGCTTGGAAGGGACTAGCGGGGGGAATGAGCAGTTCTTC. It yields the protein CISSLEGTSGGNEQFF.

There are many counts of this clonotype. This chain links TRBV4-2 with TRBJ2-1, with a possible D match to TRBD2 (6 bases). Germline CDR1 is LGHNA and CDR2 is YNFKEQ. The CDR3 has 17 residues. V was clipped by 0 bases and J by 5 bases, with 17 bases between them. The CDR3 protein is CASSQDGGKALDNEQFF. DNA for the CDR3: TGTGCCAGCAGCCAAGATGGAGGGAAGGCTCTCGACAATGAGCAGTTCTTC.

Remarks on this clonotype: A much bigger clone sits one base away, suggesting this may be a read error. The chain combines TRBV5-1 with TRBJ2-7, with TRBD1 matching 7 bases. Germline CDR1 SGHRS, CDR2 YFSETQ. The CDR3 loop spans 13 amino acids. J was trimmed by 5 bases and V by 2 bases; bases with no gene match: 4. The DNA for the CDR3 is TGCGCCAGCAGCTTAGGGGGCGTGGACGAGCAGTACTTC. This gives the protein CASSLGGVDEQYF. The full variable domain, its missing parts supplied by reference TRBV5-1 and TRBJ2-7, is KAGVTQTPRYLIKTRGQQVTLSCSPISGHRSVSWYQQTPGQGLQFLFEYFSETQRNKGNFPGRFSGRQFSNSRSEMNVSTLELGDSALYLCASSLGGVDEQYFGPGTRLTVT.

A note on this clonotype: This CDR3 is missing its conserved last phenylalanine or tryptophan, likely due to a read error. In DNA, the CDR3 is TGTGCCAGCAGTTCAGAATTATACATTGAGCAGTTCTAC. It is translated as CASSSELYIEQFY. The V and J genes are TRBV11-2 and TRBJ2-1; D is ambiguous. This CDR3 contains 13 residues. CDR1 is SGHAT and CDR2 is FQNNGV in the germline V gene.

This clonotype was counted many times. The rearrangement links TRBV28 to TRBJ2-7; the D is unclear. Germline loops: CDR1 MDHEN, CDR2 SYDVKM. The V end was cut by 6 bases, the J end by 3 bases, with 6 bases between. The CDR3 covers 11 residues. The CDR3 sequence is CASRSLYEQYF. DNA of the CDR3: TGTGCCAGCAGGAGCCTCTACGAGCAGTACTTC.

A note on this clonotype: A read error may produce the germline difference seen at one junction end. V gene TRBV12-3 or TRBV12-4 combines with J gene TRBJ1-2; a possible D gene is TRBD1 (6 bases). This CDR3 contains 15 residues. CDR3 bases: TGTGCCAACAGTTTGCCGGGACATGGAAAACGTGGCTACACCTTC. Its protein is CANSLPGHGKRGYTF.

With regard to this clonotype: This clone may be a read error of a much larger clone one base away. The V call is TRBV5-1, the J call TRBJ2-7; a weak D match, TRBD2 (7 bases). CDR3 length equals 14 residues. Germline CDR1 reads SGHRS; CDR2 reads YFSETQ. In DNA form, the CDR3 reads TGCGCCAGCGGCTTGGGGGGCGGGAGCCACGAGCAGTACTTC. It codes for CASGLGGGSHEQYF.

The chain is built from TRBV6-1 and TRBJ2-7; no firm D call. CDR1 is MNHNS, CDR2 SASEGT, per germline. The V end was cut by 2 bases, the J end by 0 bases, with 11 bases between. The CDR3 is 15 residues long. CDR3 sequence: CASSEYMHSSYEQYF. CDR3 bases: TGTGCCAGCAGTGAATACATGCATAGCTCCTACGAGCAGTACTTC.

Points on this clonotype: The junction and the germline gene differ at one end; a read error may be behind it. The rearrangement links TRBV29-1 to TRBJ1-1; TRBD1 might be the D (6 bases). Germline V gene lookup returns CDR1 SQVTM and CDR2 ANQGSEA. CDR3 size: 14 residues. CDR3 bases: TGCAACGGAAAACGGGGGCAGCTGAACACTGAAGGTTTCTTT. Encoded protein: CNGKRGQLNTEGFF.

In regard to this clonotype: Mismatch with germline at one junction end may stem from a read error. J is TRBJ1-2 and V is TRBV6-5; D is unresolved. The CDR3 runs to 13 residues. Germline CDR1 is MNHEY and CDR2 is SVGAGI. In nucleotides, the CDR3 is TGTGCCAGCAGCCAGGTCAGCGCGAGCGGTCACATCTTC. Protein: CASSQVSASGHIF.

The chain's CDR3 is CASSTLSDRGKEKLFF. The CDR3 nucleotides read TGTGCCAGCAGCACCCTTTCCGACAGGGGGAAGGAAAAACTGTTTTTT. The gene calls are TRBV21-1 and TRBJ1-4; the listed D gene, TRBD1, was not tested against the DNA. TRBV21-1 corresponds to a pseudogene. The CDR3 length is 16 residues.

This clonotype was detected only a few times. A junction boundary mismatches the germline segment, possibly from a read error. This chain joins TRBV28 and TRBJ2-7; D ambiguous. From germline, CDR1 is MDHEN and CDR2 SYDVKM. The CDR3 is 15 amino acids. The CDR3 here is CASSPLGYTGSEQYF. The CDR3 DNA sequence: TGTGCCAGTAGTCCGCTCGGATATACTGGCAGCGAGCAGTACTTT.

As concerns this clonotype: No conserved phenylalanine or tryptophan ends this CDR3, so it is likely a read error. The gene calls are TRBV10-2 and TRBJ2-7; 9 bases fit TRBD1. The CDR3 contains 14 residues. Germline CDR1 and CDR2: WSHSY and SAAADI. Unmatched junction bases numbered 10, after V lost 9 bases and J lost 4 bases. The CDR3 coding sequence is TGCGCCAGTATCGAGACAGGGGGAGGATACGAGCAGTACCTC. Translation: CASIETGGGYEQYL.

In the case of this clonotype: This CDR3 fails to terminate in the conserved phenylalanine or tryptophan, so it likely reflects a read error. CDR3 in DNA: TGTGCCAGCAGCTTAGGACTAGGACTGTCCGACGAGCAGTACTTA. Protein product: CASSLGLGLSDEQYL. This chain uses TRBV11-2 with TRBJ2-7; D is perhaps TRBD2 (6 bases). The V end lost 1 base, the J end lost 5 bases, and 15 bases lay between the germline ends. Germline V gives CDR1 SGHAT, CDR2 FQNNGV. The CDR3 covers 15 residues.

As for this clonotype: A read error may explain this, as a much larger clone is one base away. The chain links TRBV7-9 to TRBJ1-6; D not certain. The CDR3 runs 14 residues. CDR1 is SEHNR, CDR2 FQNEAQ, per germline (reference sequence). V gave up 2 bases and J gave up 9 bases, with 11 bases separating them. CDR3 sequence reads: CASSLSINGSPLHF. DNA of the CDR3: TGTGCCAGCAGCTTAAGTATTAACGGTTCACCCCTCCACTTT.

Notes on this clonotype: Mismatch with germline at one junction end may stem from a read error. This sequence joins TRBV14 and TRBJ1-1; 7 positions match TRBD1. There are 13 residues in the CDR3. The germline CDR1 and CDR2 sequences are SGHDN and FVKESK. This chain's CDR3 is CAISHPDLQGAFF. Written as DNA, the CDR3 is TGTGCCATCAGCCACCCGGACCTACAGGGGGCTTTCTTT.

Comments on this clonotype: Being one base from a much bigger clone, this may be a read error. The CDR3 here is CASSPPGRGTFGNEHFF. The CDR3 DNA follows: TGTGCCAGCAGTCCACCCGGGAGGGGCACCTTTGGCAATGAGCATTTCTTC. The J gene is TRBJ2-1, the V gene TRBV28; 8 nucleotides line up with TRBD2. The CDR3 extends over 17 amino acids. The V gene's germline CDR1 is MDHEN and CDR2 SYDVKM.

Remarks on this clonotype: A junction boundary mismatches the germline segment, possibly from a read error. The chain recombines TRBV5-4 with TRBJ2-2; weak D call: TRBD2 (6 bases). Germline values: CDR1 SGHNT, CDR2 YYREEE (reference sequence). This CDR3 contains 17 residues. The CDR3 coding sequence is TGTGCCAGCAGCCTGGCCAAAGCCGGGAGTGGCACCGGGGAGCTGTTATTT. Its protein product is CASSLAKAGSGTGELLF.

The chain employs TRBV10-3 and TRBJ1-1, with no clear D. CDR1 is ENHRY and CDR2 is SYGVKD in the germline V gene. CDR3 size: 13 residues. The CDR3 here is CTITSGENTEAFF. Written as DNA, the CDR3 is TGTACAATCACGAGTGGGGAGAACACTGAAGCTTTCTTT.

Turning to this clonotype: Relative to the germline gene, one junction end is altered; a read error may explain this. The CDR3 DNA follows: TGCACCAGCAGTCAGATCGGGGGGGGATGTGAGCAGTTCTTT. Protein sequence: CTSSQIGGGCEQFF. The chain carries TRBV4-1 and TRBJ2-1; TRBD2 agrees at 8 bases. CDR1 is MGHRA and CDR2 is YSYEKL in the germline V gene. The CDR3 is 14 residues long.

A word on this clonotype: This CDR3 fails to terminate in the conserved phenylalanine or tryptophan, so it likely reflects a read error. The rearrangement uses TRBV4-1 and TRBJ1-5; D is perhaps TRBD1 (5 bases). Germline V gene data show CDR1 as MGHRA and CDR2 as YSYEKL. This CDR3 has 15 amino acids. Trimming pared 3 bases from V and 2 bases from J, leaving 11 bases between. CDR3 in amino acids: CASSQGVDCNQPQHL. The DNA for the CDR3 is TGCGCCAGCAGCCAGGGGGTCGATTGCAATCAGCCCCAGCATCTT.

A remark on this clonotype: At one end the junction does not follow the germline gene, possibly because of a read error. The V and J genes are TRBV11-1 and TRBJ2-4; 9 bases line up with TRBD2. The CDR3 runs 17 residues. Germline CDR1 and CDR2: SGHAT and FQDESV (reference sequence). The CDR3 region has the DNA TGTGCCAGCAGTTTTCCCGGGACTAGCAGGATCAAGAACAATCAGTACTTC. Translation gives CASSFPGTSRIKNNQYF. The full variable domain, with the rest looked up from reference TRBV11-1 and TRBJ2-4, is EAEVAQSPRYKITEKSQAVAFWCDPISGHATLYWYRQILGQGPELLVQFQDESVVDDSQLPKDRFSAERLKGVDSTLKIQPAELGDSAMYLCASSFPGTSRIKNNQYFGAGTRLSVL.